This TCR beta chain is drawn from a study of cytomegalovirus exposure and HLA in healthy donors. V dropped 0 bases and J dropped 1; count of bases not matched to a gene: 3. The length of the CDR3 is 17 residues. Germline V gives CDR1 SNHLY, CDR2 FYNNEI. The PCR employed 60 Vbeta primers together with 13 Jbeta primers. Here immunoSEQ multiplex PCR was the method, and the copy in TCRdb shows in-frame clones only, minus some. Of about 160,000 clones in the sample, 80% to 90% were seen once. This TCR was sampled from a man between 18 and 35 years old in good health and CMV-seronegative. Sample: PBMCs. The chain joins TRBV2 to TRBJ2-3; 11 nucleotides align to TRBD2. CDR3 sequence reads: CASSEALAGGRTDTQYF. In DNA, the CDR3 is TGTGCCAGCAGTGAAGCTTTAGCGGGGGGGCGCACAGATACGCAGTATTTT. Filled out from reference TRBV2 and TRBJ2-3, the complete variable domain reads EPEVTQTPSHQVTQMGQEVILRCVPISNHLYFYWYRQILGQKVEFLVSFYNNEISEKSEIFDDQFSVERPDGSNFTLKIRSTKLEDSAMYFCASSEALAGGRTDTQYFGPGTRLTVL.